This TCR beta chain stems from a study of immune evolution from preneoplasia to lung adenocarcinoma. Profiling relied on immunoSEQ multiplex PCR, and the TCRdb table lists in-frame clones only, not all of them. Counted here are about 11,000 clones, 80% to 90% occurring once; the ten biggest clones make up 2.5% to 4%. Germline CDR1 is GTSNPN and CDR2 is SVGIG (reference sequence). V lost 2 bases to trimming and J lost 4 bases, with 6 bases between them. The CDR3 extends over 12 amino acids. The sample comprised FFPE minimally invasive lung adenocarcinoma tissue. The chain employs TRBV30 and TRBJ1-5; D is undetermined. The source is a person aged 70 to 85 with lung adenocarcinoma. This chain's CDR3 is CAWSLLNQPQHF. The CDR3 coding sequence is TGTGCCTGGAGTTTGTTGAATCAGCCCCAGCATTTT.